The clone carrying this T cell receptor (beta chain) was detected a few times. Its specificity is not known. Using its own MiXCR run on the 5' RACE reads, TCRdb lists one record per CDR3 protein. The sample lists about 300,000 distinct CDR3 sequences, about 12% occurring once. These data come from a study of identical twins. Points from the study as a whole: The abundant beta clonotypes from cord blood had fewer insertions, and memory repertoires had none of this.

V shed 1 base, J shed 1 base, and the junction held 4 bases outside the gene matches. Germline loops: CDR1 SGHNT, CDR2 YENEEA. There are 15 residues in the CDR3. Separately, the same data were catalogued under a study of yellow fever vaccine responses in identical twins.

Sequencing was performed on CD8+ T cells sorted from blood. V usage is TRBV11-3 and J usage is TRBJ2-7; TRBD2 matches 7 bases. The clonotype comes from a woman younger than 30 in good health. CDR3 protein: CASSLAAGKSYEQYF. For the CDR3, the DNA is TGTGCCAGCAGCTTAGCAGCGGGAAAATCCTACGAGCAGTACTTC.